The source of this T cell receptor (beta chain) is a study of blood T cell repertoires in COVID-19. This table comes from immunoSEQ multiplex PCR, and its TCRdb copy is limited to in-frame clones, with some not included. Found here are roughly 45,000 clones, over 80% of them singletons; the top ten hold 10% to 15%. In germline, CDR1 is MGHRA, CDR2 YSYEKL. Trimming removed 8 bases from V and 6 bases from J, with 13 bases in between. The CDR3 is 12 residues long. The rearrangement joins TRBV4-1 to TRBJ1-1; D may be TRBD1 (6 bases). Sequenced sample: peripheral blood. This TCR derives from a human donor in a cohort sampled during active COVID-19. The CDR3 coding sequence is TGCGCCAGCCGAAGCGGGGGCGCTGAAGCTTTCTTT. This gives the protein CASRSGGAEAFF.